The 19 T cell receptor beta chains presented below share a single source sample, sequenced in a study of early T cells in non-severe SARS-CoV-2 infection. TCRdb fed the 5' RACE reads into MiXCR, producing one record per CDR3 protein. The sample lists tens of thousands of distinct CDR3 sequences; roughly 14% were seen once. The source material was whole blood. The receptors here all came from an adult who was a healthcare worker with PCR-confirmed SARS-CoV-2 infection or an uninfected control (not recorded which).

CDR3 residues: CASSPSDRVDTIYF. As DNA, the CDR3 is TGTGCCAGCAGCCCTTCGGACAGGGTTGACACCATATATTTT. The chain combines TRBV3-1 with TRBJ1-3; 8 positions match TRBD1. The CDR3 is 14 residues long. Germline lookup yields CDR1 LGHDT and CDR2 YNNKEL (reference sequence). The trim removed 4 bases at V and 8 bases at J, leaving 7 bases unmatched. Combining the CDR3 with reference TRBV3-1 and TRBJ1-3 gives the whole variable domain DTAVSQTPKYLVTQMGNDKSIKCEQNLGHDTMYWYKQDSKKFLKIMFSYNNKELIINETVPNRFSPKSPDKAHLNLHINSLELGDSAVYFCASSPSDRVDTIYFGEGSWLTVV.

CDR3 residues: CAWRDGQGLVGNIQYF. The CDR3 nucleotides are TGTGCCTGGAGGGACGGACAGGGCTTAGTTGGAAACATTCAGTACTTC. The chain links TRBV30 to TRBJ2-4; 8 bases fit TRBD1. This CDR3 has 16 amino acids. The junction had 13 bases not matched to a gene; V was cut back by 3 bases and J by 6 bases. Germline-derived CDR1 and CDR2 are GTSNPN and SVGIG (reference sequence).

The chain is built from TRBV7-8 and TRBJ2-3, with D possibly matching TRBD1 (6 bases). This CDR3 spans 16 amino acids. Germline V gene lookup returns CDR1 SGHVS and CDR2 FQNEAQ. With 5 bases removed from V and 1 base from J, the gap between germline ends came to 16 bases. The CDR3, as DNA: TGTGCCAGCAGCCCGTGGGGGACACCGGGCACAGATACGCAGTATTTT. Protein sequence: CASSPWGTPGTDTQYF.

This clonotype appeared many times. This sequence joins TRBV3-1 and TRBJ2-3; D might be TRBD2 (6 bases). Per the germline V gene, CDR1 is LGHDT and CDR2 is YNNKEL (reference sequence). This CDR3 comprises 19 residues. Trimming took 0 bases from V and 2 from J, leaving 21 bases between them. The CDR3 loop is CASSQETGLASSATDTQYF. Here the CDR3 DNA reads TGTGCCAGCAGCCAAGAAACGGGTCTCGCCTCTAGCGCCACAGATACGCAGTATTTT.

The chain combines TRBV6-1 with TRBJ2-7, with D tentatively TRBD1 (5 bases). CDR1 and CDR2 (germline): MNHNS, SASEGT. This CDR3 has 14 residues. Trimming shortened V by 2 bases and J by 2 bases, and 10 bases separated the two germline ends. The CDR3 region is CASSELGRAYEQYF. The CDR3 DNA reads as TGTGCCAGCAGTGAATTGGGCAGGGCCTACGAGCAGTACTTC.

This chain connects TRBV7-9 to TRBJ2-3; tentative D call: TRBD2 (6 bases). The V and J ends lost 4 bases and 0 bases respectively, with 17 bases between them. The V gene's germline CDR1 is SEHNR and CDR2 FQNEAQ (reference sequence). This CDR3 contains 17 residues. CDR3 DNA: TGTGCCAGCAGCTCGCTCGGGACTCCCAGGAGCACAGATACGCAGTATTTT. Its protein is CASSSLGTPRSTDTQYF.

In its sample, this clonotype was seen a few times. J is TRBJ2-2 and V is TRBV18, with TRBD1 matching 9 bases. The CDR3 has 17 residues. V trimming: 3 bases; J trimming: 0 bases; junction bases outside the gene matches: 5. Germline CDR1 KGHSH, CDR2 LQKENI. The CDR3 reads CASSPAGTGSNTGELFF. In DNA form, the CDR3 reads TGTGCCAGCTCACCCGCCGGGACAGGGTCGAACACCGGGGAGCTGTTTTTT.

The chain carries TRBV27 and TRBJ2-2; 8 nucleotides match TRBD1. The V gene end was trimmed by 7 bases and the J gene end by 1 base; junction bases not matched to a gene: 5. CDR1 is MNHEY, CDR2 SMNVEV, per germline (reference sequence). This CDR3 is built from 15 residues. The CDR3: CASTPDRENTGELFF. The CDR3 DNA reads as TGTGCCAGCACCCCGGACAGGGAGAACACCGGGGAGCTGTTTTTT.

This clonotype was counted a few times. This CDR3 is CASSYLSRDNEQFF. The CDR3 coding sequence is TGTGCCAGCAGTTATCTCTCGCGGGACAATGAGCAGTTCTTC. The chain couples TRBV6-2 or TRBV6-3 to TRBJ2-1; maybe TRBD2 (5 bases). CDR1 and CDR2 (germline): MNHEY, SVGEGT. V lost 3 bases to trimming and J lost 5 bases, with 11 bases between them. The CDR3 totals 14 residues.

The chain combines TRBV6-5 with TRBJ2-1; tentatively, D is TRBD2 (6 bases). With 0 bases removed from V and 8 bases from J, the gap between germline ends came to 23 bases. The germline gives CDR1 MNHEY, CDR2 SVGAGI. The CDR3 totals 18 residues. The CDR3 protein is CASSYSGSGGFTVDEQFF. CDR3 sequence (DNA): TGTGCCAGCAGTTACTCCGGCTCCGGGGGATTTACGGTGGATGAGCAGTTCTTC.

V gene TRBV20-1 combines with J gene TRBJ2-3, with 11 bases that match TRBD2. The CDR3 loop spans 18 amino acids. Trimming removed 3 bases from V and 0 bases from J; junction bases left unmatched: 11. Germline CDR1 is DFQATT and CDR2 is SNEGSKA (reference sequence). CDR3 sequence (DNA): TGCAGTGCTAGTAGTCGGCTAGCGGGGGGCCGTAGCACAGATACGCAGTATTTT. Translated, it gives CSASSRLAGGRSTDTQYF.

This clonotype was observed a single time. The V call is TRBV29-1, the J call TRBJ2-5; D tentatively reads TRBD1 or TRBD2 (5 bases each). The germline V gene has CDR1 SQVTM and CDR2 ANQGSEA. The CDR3 spans 12 residues. Trimming removed 6 bases from V and 2 bases from J, with 10 bases in between. The CDR3 nucleotides are TGCAGCGTCCGGGACGGGCAAGAGACCCAGTACTTC. It encodes CSVRDGQETQYF.

The genes are TRBV5-1 and TRBJ1-3; 8 bases map to TRBD1. The trim removed 4 bases at V and 4 bases at J, leaving 10 bases unmatched. The CDR3 is made up of 16 amino acids. CDR1 and CDR2 (germline): SGHRS, YFSETQ. The CDR3 sequence: CASSPAFGTGGNTIYF. CDR3 DNA: TGCGCCAGCAGCCCGGCATTTGGGACAGGAGGAAACACCATATATTTT.

The V gene is TRBV19, the J gene TRBJ1-5; D might be TRBD1 (6 bases). Germline CDR1 is LNHDA and CDR2 is SQIVND (reference sequence). Trimming took off 6 bases at V and 0 bases at J, with 12 bases between the two ends. The CDR3 totals 15 residues. Here the CDR3 DNA reads TGTGCCAGTAGGAGACAGGCCTATAGCAATCAGCCCCAGCATTTT. This encodes CASRRQAYSNQPQHF.

V and J are TRBV11-2 and TRBJ1-5, with unresolved D. The germline gives CDR1 SGHAT, CDR2 FQNNGV. Trimming shortened V by 4 bases and J by 5 bases, and 12 bases separated the two germline ends. This CDR3 contains 14 residues. The CDR3 nucleotides are TGTGCCAGCAGCTCGAGACAAGGCTATCAGCCCCAGCATTTT. It codes for CASSSRQGYQPQHF.

The V call is TRBV7-2, the J call TRBJ1-1, with D possibly matching TRBD1 (6 bases). This CDR3 contains 15 residues. CDR1 is SGHTA and CDR2 is FQGNSA in the germline V gene. Trimming left V 5 bases short and J 0 bases short, with 13 bases between. The CDR3 nucleotides are TGTGCCAGCAGCCGTACTACAGGGATGAACACTGAAGCTTTCTTT. Protein sequence: CASSRTTGMNTEAFF. The full variable domain, rest sourced from reference TRBV7-2 and TRBJ1-1, is GAGVSQSPSNKVTEKGKDVELRCDPISGHTALYWYRQSLGQGLEFLIYFQGNSAPDKSGLPSDRFSAERTGGSVSTLTIQRTQQEDSAVYLCASSRTTGMNTEAFFGQGTRLTVV.

This clonotype was detected only a few times. V and J are TRBV21-1 and TRBJ2-7; the table gives TRBD1 as D, unverified against the DNA. TRBV21-1 is a documented pseudogene. This CDR3 spans 12 amino acids. The CDR3 nucleotides read TGTGCAGGTAGGGCAGGGACCTACGAGCAGTACTTC. Protein sequence: CAGRAGTYEQYF.

This clonotype was counted many times. The chain couples TRBV9 to TRBJ1-2; 8 bases are a match to TRBD1. The CDR3 spans 15 residues. Per the germline V gene, CDR1 is SGDLS and CDR2 is YYNGEE. V shed 3 bases, J shed 3 bases, and the junction held 7 bases outside the gene matches. CDR3 sequence reads: CASSADRGGYYGYTF. The DNA for the CDR3 is TGTGCCAGCAGCGCAGACAGGGGAGGGTACTATGGCTACACCTTC.

This clonotype was seen more than once but under ten times. Written as DNA, the CDR3 is TGTGCCAGCTCACCAGCGACAGGGACCCAAGAGACCCAGTACTTC. Amino acid sequence: CASSPATGTQETQYF. V is TRBV18 and J is TRBJ2-5; 7 nucleotides match TRBD1. CDR1 KGHSH and CDR2 LQKENI come from the germline V gene. V shed 2 bases and J 1 base; nucleotides not matched to a gene: 4. The CDR3 totals 15 residues.